This TCR beta chain is from a study of T cell repertoires in cytomegalovirus infection. Study-wide points: Across the ex vivo response, the dominant clonotypes were HLA-C-restricted CMV-specific TCR beta clonotypes. Summed public TCR beta family frequency identified CMV carriers bearing the relevant HLA.

A remark on this clonotype: Its antigen is currently unknown.

Germline V lookup: CDR1 MGHRA, CDR2 YSYEKL. This CDR3 contains 15 residues. The V gene end was trimmed by 3 bases and the J gene end by 5 bases; junction bases not matched to a gene: 5. TCRdb analysed the reads with MiXCR anew, one entry per CDR3 protein. The sample shows about 500,000 distinct CDR3 sequences, 30% to 35% of them seen only once. This chain uses TRBV4-1 with TRBJ2-1; 9 bases match TRBD2. The sequence came from a human donor in good health (CMV status not recorded). Some clones in this sample may be carry-over from other donors' samples. This material consisted of cultured PBMCs, taken from culture after CMV antigen stimulation. The CDR3 coding sequence is TGCGCCAGCAGCCAGGTAGCGGGAGTGCACAATGAGCAGTTCTTC. It encodes CASSQVAGVHNEQFF.